This T cell receptor beta chain emerged from a study of glioma-infiltrating T cells. Worth noting for this clonotype: The antigen remains unidentified.

Study-level results: Gliomas, especially low-grade, showed above-expected tissue-blood divergence; non-neoplastic patients showed below. Very few CDR3 sequences were shared between tissue and blood.

TCR alpha and beta CDR3 regions were amplified from RNA using iRepertoire nested multiplex PCR. For one-step reverse transcription and amplification, about 90-400 ng of tissue mRNA or PBMC total RNA was used. One entry per CDR3 protein, called by TCRdb with MiXCR from the multiplex PCR reads. The sample lists about 190,000 distinct CDR3 sequences, around 32% occurring once. The germline V and J ends were trimmed by 4 bases and 9 bases, with 10 bases remaining between them. Per germline, CDR1 MDHEN and CDR2 SYDVKM. This CDR3 is built from 12 residues. The sample was glioma tissue, nonneoplastic brain tissue, or PBMCs (not recorded which). The chain employs TRBV28 and TRBJ2-1; D gene ambiguous. The receptor was isolated from a human donor with low-grade glioma or glioblastoma, undergoing nonglioma brain surgery, or in good health (not recorded which). The DNA for the CDR3 is TGTGCCAGCAGTTCCTCGGGCGGTGAGCAGTTCTTC. Protein sequence: CASSSSGGEQFF. The full variable domain, with the rest looked up from reference TRBV28 and TRBJ2-1, is DVKVTQSSRYLVKRTGEKVFLECVQDMDHENMFWYRQDPGLGLRLIYFSYDVKMKEKGDIPEGYSVSREKKERFSLILESASTNQTSMYLCASSSSGGEQFFGPGTRLTVL.